This T cell receptor beta chain originates from a study of radiotherapy plus CTLA-4 blockade in lung cancer. Across the whole study: Disease control was achieved by 31% of patients, and objective responses by about 19%.

The study, taken as a whole, reports: Expansion in blood of tumor-derived TCR clones was seen after radiotherapy plus ipilimumab. Reports identified early blood T cell clone dynamics, with interferon-beta, as the best response predictor.

Turning to this clone: Its antigen is unknown.

The CDR3 is 13 residues long. The study gave focal radiation plus ipilimumab CTLA-4 blockade to patients with chemo-refractory metastatic non-small-cell lung cancer. The repertoire was sequenced with immunoSEQ multiplex PCR; TCRdb's copy has only in-frame clones and lacks some. The sample lists tens of thousands of clones, approximately 80% occurring once. This clonotype originated in a human donor with non-small cell lung cancer who had a partial response to radiotherapy plus ipilimumab. The rearrangement links TRBV21-1 to TRBJ1-2; whether TRBD1, the table's D call, matches the DNA was not checked. TRBV21-1 is marked as a pseudogene. The sample in question was peripheral blood, obtained from a patient treated with radiotherapy plus ipilimumab. This chain's CDR3 is CASPFGTGVGYTF. CDR3 nucleotides: TGTGCCAGCCCCTTTGGGACAGGGGTCGGCTACACCTTC.